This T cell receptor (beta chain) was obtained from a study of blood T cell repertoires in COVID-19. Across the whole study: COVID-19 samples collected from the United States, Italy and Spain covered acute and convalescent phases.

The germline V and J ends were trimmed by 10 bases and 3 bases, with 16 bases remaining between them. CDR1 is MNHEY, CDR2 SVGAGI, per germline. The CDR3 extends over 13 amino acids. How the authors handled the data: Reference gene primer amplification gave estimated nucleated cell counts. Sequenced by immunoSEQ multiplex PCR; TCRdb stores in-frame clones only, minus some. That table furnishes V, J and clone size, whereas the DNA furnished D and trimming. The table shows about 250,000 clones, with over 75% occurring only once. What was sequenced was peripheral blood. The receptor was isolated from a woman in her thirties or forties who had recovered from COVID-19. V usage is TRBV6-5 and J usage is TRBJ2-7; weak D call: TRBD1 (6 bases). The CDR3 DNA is TGTGCCACCCAAACAGGGAGTGGCTACGAGCAGTACTTC. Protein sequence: CATQTGSGYEQYF.